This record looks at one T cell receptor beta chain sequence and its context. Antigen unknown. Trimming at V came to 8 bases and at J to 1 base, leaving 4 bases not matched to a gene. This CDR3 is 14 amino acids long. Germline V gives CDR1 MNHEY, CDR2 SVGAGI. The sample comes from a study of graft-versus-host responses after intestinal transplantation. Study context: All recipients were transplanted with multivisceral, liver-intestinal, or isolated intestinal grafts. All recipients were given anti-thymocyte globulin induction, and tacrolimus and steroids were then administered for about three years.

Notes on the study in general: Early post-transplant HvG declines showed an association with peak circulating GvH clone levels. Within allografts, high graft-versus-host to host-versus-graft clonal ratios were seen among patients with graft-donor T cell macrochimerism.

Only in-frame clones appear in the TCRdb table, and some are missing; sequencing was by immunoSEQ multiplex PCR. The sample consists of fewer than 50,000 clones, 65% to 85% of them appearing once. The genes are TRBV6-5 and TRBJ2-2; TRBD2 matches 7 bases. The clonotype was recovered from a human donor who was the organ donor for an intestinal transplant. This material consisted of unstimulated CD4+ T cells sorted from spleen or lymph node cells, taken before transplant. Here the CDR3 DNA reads TGTGCCAGCTGGCGGGGGATGAACACCGGGGAGCTGTTTTTT. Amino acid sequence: CASWRGMNTGELFF.